This entry is about one TCR beta chain. The antigen is not known. This sample is part of a study of shared clonotypes between healthy human individuals. Overall study context: The cohort comprised a couple of women and a few men. Their ages spanned 18 to 49 years.

Germline CDR1 is SGHVS and CDR2 is FNYEAQ. The CDR3 contains 14 residues. The ends were cut back, 5 bases at V and 2 bases at J, with 13 bases in the middle. An assay was performed, and its level was deep. The method was immunoSEQ multiplex PCR; TCRdb's version includes in-frame clones alone and lacks a portion of them. The table lists hundreds of thousands of clones, about three quarters of them singletons, with under 2% in the top ten. The split of CD4+ cells yielded CD45RA+ naive and CD45RA-negative memory subsets. Study-wide points: Only blood underwent sampling, and tissue repertoires likely differ.

The sequence derives from a woman in her twenties or thirties in good health. The chain employs TRBV7-6 and TRBJ2-7; D gene uncertain. Sequencing input: memory CD4+ T cells sorted from blood. Documented subset: CD45RA-negative fraction. The chain's CDR3 is CASSLTTVTYEQYF. The CDR3 nucleotides read TGTGCCAGCAGCCTGACAACAGTTACCTACGAGCAGTACTTC.